This TCR beta chain was sequenced for a study of cytomegalovirus exposure and HLA in healthy donors. Study results and limitations: A later analysis reportedly identified an Asian-associated ancestry cluster as carrying fewer N-insertions than the roughly 600-donor mean. An apparent linkage of common viral pathogens to several of the most significant clusters emerged in a later analysis. Rarity marked most TCR sequences, yet some public TCRs occurred in many donors.

Germline V gene sequence: CDR1 SGHTA, CDR2 FQGNSA. This CDR3 comprises 17 residues. Trimming cost V 0 bases and J 4 bases; bases outside gene matches: 9. This PCR relied on a set of 60 Vbeta primers and 13 Jbeta primers. Using immunoSEQ multiplex PCR, the repertoire was profiled, and TCRdb retains in-frame clones only, with some absent. Found here are under 200,000 clones, more than 65% of them singletons; the top ten hold about 6%. Notes on this clone: The antigen is unknown.

This TCR was sampled from a woman in her 30s in good health and CMV-seropositive. The chain links TRBV7-2 to TRBJ2-5, with 9 bases fitting TRBD1. Sequenced sample: PBMCs. The CDR3 DNA reads as TGTGCCAGCAGCTTAGCTCGAACCGGGACAGGGCTAGAGACCCAGTACTTC. It codes for CASSLARTGTGLETQYF.